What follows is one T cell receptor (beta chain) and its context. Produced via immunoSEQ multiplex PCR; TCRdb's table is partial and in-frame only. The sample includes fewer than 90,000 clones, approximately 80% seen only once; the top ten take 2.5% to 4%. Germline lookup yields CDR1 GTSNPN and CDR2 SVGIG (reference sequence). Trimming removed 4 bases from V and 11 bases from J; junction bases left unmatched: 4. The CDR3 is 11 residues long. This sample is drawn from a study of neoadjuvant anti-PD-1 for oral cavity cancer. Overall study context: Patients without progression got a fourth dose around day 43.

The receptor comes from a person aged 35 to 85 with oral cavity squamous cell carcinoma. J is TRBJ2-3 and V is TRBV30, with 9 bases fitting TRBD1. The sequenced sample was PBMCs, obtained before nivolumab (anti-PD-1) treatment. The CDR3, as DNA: TGTGCCTGGAATCCGGGACAGGGGCAGTATTTT. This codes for CAWNPGQGQYF.